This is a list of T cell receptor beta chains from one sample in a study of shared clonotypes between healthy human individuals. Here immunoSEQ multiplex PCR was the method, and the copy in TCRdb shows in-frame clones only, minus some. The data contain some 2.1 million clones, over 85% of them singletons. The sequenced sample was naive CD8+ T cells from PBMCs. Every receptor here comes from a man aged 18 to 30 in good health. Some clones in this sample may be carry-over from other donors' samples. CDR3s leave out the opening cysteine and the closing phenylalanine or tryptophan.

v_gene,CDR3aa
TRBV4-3,ASSHLEGGYEQY
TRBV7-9,ASSLLGRDTQY
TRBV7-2,ASSPVVRRLSSYEQY
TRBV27,ASRLIQGAVTQY
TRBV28,ASSPWDNLNTGELF
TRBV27,ASSVGGANYGYT
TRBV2,ASSVWTSVSYEQY
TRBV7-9,ASWGQRPMFEQF
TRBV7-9,ASSERTSGSRGTQY
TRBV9,ASSALPAPGAGDTGELF
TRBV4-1,ASSQDSRGYGYT
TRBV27,ASRIRDSPPYGYT